Each of the 28 T cell receptor beta chains below was sequenced from the same sample in a study of PD-1 blockade in classical Hodgkin lymphoma. Only in-frame clones appear in the TCRdb table, and some are missing; sequencing was by immunoSEQ multiplex PCR. Counted here are roughly 38,000 clones, about 85% occurring once; the ten biggest clones make up just over 5.5%. Each patient's relapse followed autologous stem cell transplantation, and brentuximab vedotin exposure varied. Here the sequenced sample was peripheral blood mononuclear cells (PBMCs), taken before the second cycle of nivolumab. The source of these receptors is a human donor with classical Hodgkin lymphoma.

The J gene is TRBJ2-7, the V gene TRBV18; D is tentatively TRBD1 or TRBD2 (5 bases each). Trimming removed 1 base from V and 0 bases from J, with 13 bases in between. This CDR3 is built from 16 residues. Germline CDR1 and CDR2: KGHSH and LQKENI. CDR3 loop: CASSPLWGTDSYEQYF. CDR3 in DNA: TGTGCCAGCTCACCACTTTGGGGGACGGACTCCTACGAGCAGTACTTC. Full variable domain (rest looked up from reference TRBV18 and TRBJ2-7): NAGVMQNPRHLVRRRGQEARLRCSPMKGHSHVYWYRQLPEEGLKFMVYLQKENIIDESGMPKERFSAEFPKEGPSILRIQQVVRGDSAAYFCASSPLWGTDSYEQYFGPGTRLTVT.

This clone came up a few times. The J gene is TRBJ1-2, the V gene TRBV7-9; D remains ambiguous. The CDR3 is made up of 11 amino acids. Trimming removed 8 bases from V and 5 bases from J, with 9 bases in between. Germline values: CDR1 SEHNR, CDR2 FQNEAQ (reference sequence). Here the CDR3 DNA reads TGTGCCAGCGCGGCGGGGTATGGCTACACCTTC. This translates into CASAAGYGYTF.

This clone has a handful of counts. V gene TRBV4-1 combines with J gene TRBJ2-7; unclear D gene. With 1 base removed from V and 7 bases from J, the gap between germline ends came to 14 bases. Germline values: CDR1 MGHRA, CDR2 YSYEKL. The CDR3 runs 14 residues. CDR3 protein: CASSQATLAGEQYF. The CDR3 nucleotides read TGCGCCAGCAGCCAAGCGACATTGGCAGGAGAGCAGTACTTC.

V and J are TRBV11-1 and TRBJ2-5; TRBD1 aligns across 9 bases. The CDR3 length is 14 residues. V lost 3 bases and J lost 4; bases outside the gene matches: 3. CDR1 and CDR2 from the germline V gene are SGHAT and FQDESV (reference sequence). CDR3 sequence reads: CASSLDRGSETQYF. The DNA of the CDR3 is TGTGCCAGCAGCTTGGACAGGGGATCAGAGACCCAGTACTTC.

V gene TRBV19 combines with J gene TRBJ2-5; 9 bases map to TRBD1. V was pared by 3 bases and J by 0 bases, with 2 bases of the junction left unmatched. The CDR3 totals 15 residues. Germline loops: CDR1 LNHDA, CDR2 SQIVND (reference sequence). The CDR3 nucleotides read TGTGCCAGTAGTATGGGGGACAGGGACCAAGAGACCCAGTACTTC. As protein: CASSMGDRDQETQYF.

The chain is built from TRBV2 and TRBJ1-2; 9 bases align to TRBD1. Germline CDR1 reads SNHLY; CDR2 reads FYNNEI. CDR3 length: 13 amino acids. J gave up 8 bases and V 8 bases, and 9 bases lay outside the gene matches. CDR3 DNA sequence: TGTGCCAGCGACCGGGACAGGGACGGAGGCTACACCTTC. Residues: CASDRDRDGGYTF.

The genes are TRBV7-9 and TRBJ2-3, with D perhaps matching TRBD1 (6 bases). CDR1 is SEHNR and CDR2 is FQNEAQ in the germline V gene (reference sequence). The CDR3 runs to 16 residues. The V end lost 5 bases, the J end lost 2 bases, and 17 bases lay between the germline ends. CDR3 bases: TGTGCCAGCAGCCCCCCGACAGGTACCCACACAGATACGCAGTATTTT. It translates to CASSPPTGTHTDTQYF.

This clone was seen a single time. The chain couples TRBV5-1 to TRBJ1-5, with 9 positions matching TRBD1. Germline CDR1 and CDR2: SGHRS and YFSETQ. The CDR3 runs to 14 residues. V trimming: 3 bases; J trimming: 6 bases; junction bases outside the gene matches: 4. The DNA of the CDR3 is TGCGCCAGCAGCTCCGGACAGGGGAGTCAGCCCCAGCATTTT. Amino acid sequence: CASSSGQGSQPQHF.

The chain couples TRBV5-4 to TRBJ2-3; D is uncertain. Trimming pared 1 base from V and 0 bases from J, leaving 9 bases between. Looked up from germline, CDR1 is SGHNT and CDR2 is YYREEE (reference sequence). The CDR3 is 15 amino acids. This CDR3 is CASSLKAHSTDTQYF. CDR3 bases: TGTGCCAGCAGCTTGAAGGCACATAGCACAGATACGCAGTATTTT.

The chain uses TRBV5-1 and TRBJ2-3; D is unresolved. V was trimmed by 0 bases and J by 2 bases, leaving 13 bases between them. The CDR3 is made up of 16 amino acids. From germline, CDR1 is SGHRS and CDR2 YFSETQ. The CDR3 is CASSLAELIPTDTQYF. The CDR3 region has the DNA TGCGCCAGCAGCTTGGCCGAACTCATCCCCACAGATACGCAGTATTTT.

This chain connects TRBV4-1 to TRBJ2-3; TRBD1 agrees at 8 bases. The ends lost 6 bases at V and 4 bases at J; junction bases unmatched: 6. CDR3 length: 14 amino acids. Germline CDR1 is MGHRA and CDR2 is YSYEKL. The chain's CDR3 is CASRRTGLADTQYF. The CDR3 coding sequence is TGCGCCAGCAGGAGGACAGGGCTGGCAGATACGCAGTATTTT.

The CDR3 protein is CASSRLVAGGWNNEQFF. The DNA for the CDR3 is TGTGCCAGCAGCCGGTTGGTAGCGGGAGGGTGGAACAATGAGCAGTTCTTC. The V call is TRBV7-8, the J call TRBJ2-1, with TRBD2 matching 11 bases. CDR3 length: 17 amino acids. Germline V gene data show CDR1 as SGHVS and CDR2 as FQNEAQ. V was clipped by 5 bases and J by 5 bases; unmatched bases: 11.

The rearrangement joins TRBV15 to TRBJ1-2; 8 bases are shared with TRBD1. This CDR3 comprises 13 residues. Germline V gives CDR1 LNHNV, CDR2 YYDKDF (reference sequence). V dropped 0 bases and J dropped 10; count of bases not matched to a gene: 4. This CDR3 reads CATSREDRVPYTF. CDR3 DNA: TGTGCCACCAGCAGAGAGGACAGGGTGCCCTACACCTTC. The full variable domain, rest sourced from reference TRBV15 and TRBJ1-2, is DAMVIQNPRYQVTQFGKPVTLSCSQTLNHNVMYWYQQKSSQAPKLLFHYYDKDFNNEADTPDNFQSRRPNTSFCFLDIRSPGLGDTAMYLCATSREDRVPYTFGSGTRLTVV.

V usage is TRBV28 and J usage is TRBJ2-1, with D possibly matching TRBD2 (6 bases). The ends were cut back, 5 bases at V and 3 bases at J, with 14 bases in the middle. The germline gives CDR1 MDHEN, CDR2 SYDVKM. The CDR3 is 15 amino acids. The CDR3 is CASSRSGTYYNEQFF. The CDR3 DNA reads TGTGCCAGCAGTAGGTCCGGGACTTACTACAATGAGCAGTTCTTC.

The rearrangement uses TRBV19 and TRBJ2-3; no clear D. This CDR3 is 15 amino acids long. Germline assignment: CDR1 LNHDA and CDR2 SQIVND (reference sequence). Trimming pared 1 base from V and 0 bases from J, leaving 8 bases between. CDR3 region: CASSIGAVSTDTQYF. Here the CDR3 DNA reads TGTGCCAGTAGTATAGGGGCAGTAAGCACAGATACGCAGTATTTT.

J is TRBJ2-7 and V is TRBV18; 7 nucleotides line up with TRBD1. With V trimmed by 6 bases and J by 6 bases, 11 bases remained unmatched. CDR3 size: 14 residues. Germline V gene sequence: CDR1 KGHSH, CDR2 LQKENI. The CDR3 loop reads CASSPTGNTAEQYF. In nucleotides, the CDR3 is TGTGCCAGCTCGCCGACAGGGAATACTGCCGAGCAGTACTTC.

This clone was recorded only once. The V gene is TRBV5-4, the J gene TRBJ2-1; D gene uncertain. V lost 3 bases and J lost 4, with 8 bases in between. The CDR3 totals 13 residues. The germline gives CDR1 SGHNT, CDR2 YYREEE (reference sequence). CDR3 in amino acids: CASSYLVYNEQFF. The CDR3 DNA sequence: TGTGCCAGCAGCTACCTAGTTTACAATGAGCAGTTCTTC. Looking up the rest from reference TRBV5-4 and TRBJ2-1 gives the full variable domain: ETGVTQSPTHLIKTRGQQVTLRCSSQSGHNTVSWYQQALGQGPQFIFQYYREEENGRGNFPPRFSGLQFPNYSSELNVNALELDDSALYLCASSYLVYNEQFFGPGTRLTVL.

The CDR3 sequence is CASSYSSSVGDTQYF. As DNA, the CDR3 is TGTGCCAGCAGTTACTCATCTTCCGTGGGAGATACGCAGTATTTT. V usage is TRBV6-5 and J usage is TRBJ2-3; D ambiguous. V lost 0 bases and J lost 5, with 12 bases in between. Looked up from germline, CDR1 is MNHEY and CDR2 is SVGAGI. The CDR3 extends over 15 amino acids.

The chain links TRBV7-3 to TRBJ2-3; 7 bases align to TRBD1. Germline loops: CDR1 SGHTA, CDR2 FQGTGA. The length of the CDR3 is 13 residues. After removal of 2 bases from V and 9 bases from J, the junction contained 5 bases not matched to a gene. For the CDR3, the DNA is TGTGCCAGCAGCTTAGAGAGGGGGCGGACGCAGTATTTT. Residues: CASSLERGRTQYF.

The chain carries TRBV5-4 and TRBJ2-3; a weak D match, TRBD2 (5 bases). Trimming removed 0 bases from V and 4 bases from J, with 9 bases in between. CDR3 length: 14 residues. Germline loops: CDR1 SGHNT, CDR2 YYREEE (reference sequence). The CDR3 reads CASSLEVASDTQYF. CDR3 DNA sequence: TGTGCCAGCAGCTTGGAAGTAGCGTCAGATACGCAGTATTTT.

V gene TRBV10-3 combines with J gene TRBJ2-2; D is unclear. The CDR3 sequence is 15 residues long. Looked up from germline, CDR1 is ENHRY and CDR2 is SYGVKD. V lost 0 bases, J lost 4 bases, and 9 bases lay in between. DNA of the CDR3: TGTGCCATCAGTGAGTCGCGAAGCGTCACCGGGGAGCTGTTTTTT. Protein product: CAISESRSVTGELFF.

The CDR3 bases are TGTGCCAGCTCTCGCTCCGGGACTAGCAGCACCGGGGAGCTGTTTTTT. Translated, it gives CASSRSGTSSTGELFF. This chain connects TRBV18 to TRBJ2-2, with 9 nucleotides matching TRBD2. CDR3 length: 16 residues. Germline V gene lookup returns CDR1 KGHSH and CDR2 LQKENI. V dropped 6 bases and J dropped 4; count of bases not matched to a gene: 9.

This chain links TRBV27 with TRBJ2-7; 9 bases match TRBD2. V shed 1 base, J shed 4 bases, and the junction held 8 bases outside the gene matches. Germline CDR1 and CDR2: MNHEY and SMNVEV (reference sequence). This CDR3 is 16 amino acids long. For the CDR3, the DNA is TGTGCCAGCAGTTTATTAGGGCGGGAGGGCCGTTACGAGCAGTACTTC. Amino acid sequence: CASSLLGREGRYEQYF.

This clone was detected a few times. The chain uses TRBV5-1 and TRBJ2-2, with D perhaps TRBD2 (7 bases). Germline CDR1 is SGHRS and CDR2 is YFSETQ. V lost 4 bases and J lost 3, with 16 bases in between. This CDR3 is 16 amino acids long. The CDR3 sequence: CASSTGGGAHTGELFF. DNA of the CDR3: TGCGCCAGCAGCACAGGTGGGGGGGCCCACACCGGGGAGCTGTTTTTT.

The J gene is TRBJ1-5, the V gene TRBV10-3; 8 bases fit TRBD1. This CDR3 region has 14 residues. The J segment lost 4 bases and the V segment lost 6 bases, leaving 5 bases of the junction unmatched. CDR1 is ENHRY and CDR2 is SYGVKD in the germline V gene. Here the CDR3 DNA reads TGTGCCATCAGCAAAAGACAGGGGAATCAGCCCCAGCATTTT. Residues: CAISKRQGNQPQHF.

V usage is TRBV5-1 and J usage is TRBJ2-3; a weak D match, TRBD2 (6 bases). Trimming left V 5 bases short and J 6 bases short, with 19 bases between. The CDR3 consists of 15 residues. From germline, CDR1 is SGHRS and CDR2 YFSETQ. In DNA, the CDR3 is TGCGCCAGCAGACGACCAACAACAAGCGGGGATACGCAGTATTTT. Translation gives CASRRPTTSGDTQYF.

The sample holds one count of this clone. The chain carries TRBV4-1 and TRBJ1-5; 10 bases fit TRBD1. V was clipped by 5 bases and J by 5 bases; unmatched bases: 3. Germline CDR1 MGHRA, CDR2 YSYEKL. This CDR3 has 14 residues. The CDR3 DNA is TGCGCCAGCAGCTACGGGACAGGGGATCAGCCCCAGCATTTT. Amino acids: CASSYGTGDQPQHF.

The chain combines TRBV27 with TRBJ2-3; D possibly corresponds to TRBD2 (7 bases). CDR1 and CDR2 from the germline V gene are MNHEY and SMNVEV (reference sequence). The CDR3 is made up of 15 amino acids. The ends were cut back, 3 bases at V and 5 bases at J, with 15 bases in the middle. CDR3 in amino acids: CASSFLGGQRDTQYF. CDR3 DNA: TGTGCCAGCAGTTTTCTCGGGGGGCAGAGAGATACGCAGTATTTT.